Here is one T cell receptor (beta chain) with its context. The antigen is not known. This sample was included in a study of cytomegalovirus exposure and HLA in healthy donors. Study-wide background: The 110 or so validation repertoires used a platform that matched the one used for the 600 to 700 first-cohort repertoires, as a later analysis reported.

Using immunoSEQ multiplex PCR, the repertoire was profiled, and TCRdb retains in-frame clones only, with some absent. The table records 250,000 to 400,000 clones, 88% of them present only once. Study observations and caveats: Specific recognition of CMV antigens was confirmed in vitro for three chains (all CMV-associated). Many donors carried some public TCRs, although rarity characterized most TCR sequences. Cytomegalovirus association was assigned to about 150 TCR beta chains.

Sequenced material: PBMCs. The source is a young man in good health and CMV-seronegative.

The CDR3 nucleotides read TGTGCCAGCAGCTTAGGGAGCGGGGGGGTCCGGGAGACCCAGTACTTC. Translating it yields CASSLGSGGVRETQYF. This chain joins TRBV5-6 and TRBJ2-5, with TRBD2 matching over 10 bases. This CDR3 is 16 amino acids long. CDR1 and CDR2 from the germline V gene are SGHDT and YYEEEE. The V and J ends lost 2 bases and 5 bases, in that order; junction bases with no gene match: 9.